This T cell receptor beta chain was recorded in a study of blood T cell repertoires in COVID-19. Study at large: The United States, Italy and Spain provided the acute and convalescent COVID-19 samples.

As handled by the study authors: Scientists estimated how many nucleated cells there were by amplifying reference gene primers. Some clones are missing from TCRdb's copy, which holds only in-frame ones; the method was immunoSEQ multiplex PCR. The V and J calls and the clone size are those of that table, but D and trimming were determined from the DNA. The sample yields 45,000 to 60,000 clones, 85% to 90% seen once. CDR3 size: 17 residues. Unmatched junction bases numbered 9, after V lost 0 bases and J lost 2 bases. Germline CDR1 and CDR2: SGHRS and YFSETQ. This TCR was sampled from a human donor in a cohort sampled during active COVID-19. Sequencing used peripheral blood. The gene calls are TRBV5-1 and TRBJ2-7, with 9 bases that match TRBD2. The CDR3 region is CASSLGPLAGAAYEQYF. CDR3 nucleotides: TGCGCCAGCAGCTTGGGGCCATTAGCGGGGGCTGCCTACGAGCAGTACTTC.